The 28 T cell receptor beta chains below all came from one sample that was sequenced in a study of breast tumors, draining lymph nodes, adjacent tissues. The lymph nodes were axillary draining lymph nodes from breast cancer patients. From the multiplex PCR reads, TCRdb called clonotypes with MiXCR, one entry per CDR3 protein. The sample lists fewer than 200,000 distinct CDR3 sequences, roughly 30% occurring once. Sample: axillary lymph node tissue. The receptors derive from a female donor with breast cancer. Some clones in this sample may be carry-over from other donors' samples.

This clonotype was counted at least ten times. The chain couples TRBV5-6 to TRBJ1-2; maybe TRBD1 (6 bases). The germline V gene encodes CDR1 SGHDT and CDR2 YYEEEE. CDR3 length equals 15 residues. Trimming pared 0 bases from V and 0 bases from J, leaving 9 bases between. CDR3 region: CASSLEQGANYGYTF. CDR3 bases: TGTGCCAGCAGCTTGGAACAGGGAGCTAACTATGGCTACACCTTC.

There are many counts of this clonotype. This chain connects TRBV10-3 to TRBJ2-7; tentatively, D is TRBD2 (7 bases). The germline V gene has CDR1 ENHRY and CDR2 SYGVKD. Trimming removed 0 bases from V and 5 bases from J, with 14 bases in between. The CDR3 length is 15 residues. CDR3 loop: CAISESTGAGDEQYF. The CDR3 DNA reads TGTGCCATCAGTGAGTCGACGGGGGCGGGGGACGAGCAGTACTTC.

The chain is built from TRBV19 and TRBJ2-3; 9 bases are a match to TRBD1. The CDR3 has 16 residues. Germline CDR1 is LNHDA and CDR2 is SQIVND (reference sequence). V shed 7 bases, J shed 2 bases, and the junction held 10 bases outside the gene matches. CDR3 region: CASMGQGHGYTDTQYF. The CDR3 DNA follows: TGTGCCAGTATGGGACAGGGACATGGCTACACAGATACGCAGTATTTT.

This clonotype was observed a handful of times. The rearrangement links TRBV11-3 to TRBJ1-2; maybe TRBD1 (6 bases). The germline gives CDR1 SGHNT, CDR2 YENEEA. CDR3 length equals 18 residues. Deletions cut 0 bases from V and 3 bases from J, with 20 bases between. CDR3 loop: CASSLDADSGGVYYGYTF. In DNA, the CDR3 is TGTGCCAGCAGCTTAGACGCGGACAGCGGGGGCGTGTACTATGGCTACACCTTC.

The V call is TRBV20-1, the J call TRBJ1-4, with D possibly matching TRBD1 (6 bases). Trimming stripped 1 base from V and 2 bases from J, with 8 bases between. Per germline, CDR1 DFQATT and CDR2 SNEGSKA (reference sequence). CDR3 length: 14 amino acids. This chain's CDR3 is CSARAGGTNEKLFF. The CDR3 DNA reads TGCAGTGCTAGAGCCGGGGGCACTAATGAAAAACTGTTTTTT.

To note about this clonotype: It may be a read error: a sequence one base away is much more abundant. The chain carries TRBV5-8 and TRBJ1-2; no firm D call. CDR1 SGHTS and CDR2 YDEGEE come from the germline V gene. This CDR3 region has 15 residues. The germline V and J ends were trimmed by 4 bases and 8 bases, with 21 bases remaining between them. CDR3 protein: CASSQTQLRLKGYTF. The CDR3 DNA sequence: TGTGCCAGCAGCCAAACGCAGTTGAGGCTGAAGGGCTACACCTTC.

The table lists this clonotype with many counts. The chain combines TRBV20-1 with TRBJ2-1; TRBD2 is a possible D gene (5 bases). CDR1 DFQATT and CDR2 SNEGSKA come from the germline V gene (reference sequence). This CDR3 has 15 amino acids. The V and J ends lost 3 bases and 5 bases respectively, with 17 bases between them. In DNA form, the CDR3 reads TGCAGTGCTAGCGGGTGGGCTAGCTACGACAATGAGCAGTTCTTC. Protein product: CSASGWASYDNEQFF.

The chain recombines TRBV19 with TRBJ1-5; D perhaps matches TRBD1 (5 bases). The CDR3 is made up of 12 amino acids. Germline V gene data show CDR1 as LNHDA and CDR2 as SQIVND (reference sequence). With 4 bases removed from V and 14 bases from J, the gap between germline ends came to 15 bases. The CDR3 DNA is TGTGCCAGTAGTAAAACAGGAAACTACGAGCATTTT. This encodes CASSKTGNYEHF. The full variable domain, its missing parts supplied by reference TRBV19 and TRBJ1-5, is DGGITQSPKYLFRKEGQNVTLSCEQNLNHDAMYWYRQDPGQGLRLIYYSQIVNDFQKGDIAEGYSVSREKKESFPLTVTSAQKNPTAFYLCASSKTGNYEHFGDGTRLSIL.

This clonotype was counted many times. The V gene is TRBV7-8, the J gene TRBJ1-6; TRBD1 matches 11 bases. CDR3 length: 13 residues. The germline V gene encodes CDR1 SGHVS and CDR2 FQNEAQ. V dropped 4 bases and J dropped 14; count of bases not matched to a gene: 4. The CDR3 loop reads CASSSGQGVALHF. CDR3 DNA: TGTGCCAGCAGCTCGGGACAGGGGGTGGCCCTCCACTTT.

This clonotype was detected a few times. The V and J genes are TRBV27 and TRBJ2-7; perhaps TRBD2 as D (6 bases). CDR1 MNHEY and CDR2 SMNVEV come from the germline V gene (reference sequence). The V end was cut by 5 bases, the J end by 1 base, with 12 bases between. The CDR3 runs to 14 residues. In nucleotides, the CDR3 is TGTGCCAGCAGTAGTAGCGGTGGGTCCTACGAGCAGTACTTC. This sequence encodes CASSSSGGSYEQYF.

Comment on this clonotype: A much larger clonotype is one base distant, so this may be a read error. The chain links TRBV6-6 to TRBJ1-2; D may be TRBD1 (6 bases). This CDR3 is built from 13 residues. Trimming removed 5 bases from V and 6 bases from J, with 13 bases in between. Germline V gene data show CDR1 as MNHNY and CDR2 as SVGAGI (reference sequence). The CDR3, as DNA: TGTGCCAGCAGTCACGATACAGGGCATGGCTACACCTTC. Translated: CASSHDTGHGYTF.

This clonotype showed up many times. CDR3 region: CASSLQLAGGADTQYF. CDR3 DNA: TGTGCCAGCAGCTTGCAGCTAGCGGGAGGGGCAGATACGCAGTATTTT. The rearrangement joins TRBV7-6 to TRBJ2-3, with TRBD2 matching 12 bases. Germline values: CDR1 SGHVS, CDR2 FNYEAQ. This CDR3 is built from 16 residues. The ends lost 3 bases at V and 4 bases at J; junction bases unmatched: 5. The whole variable domain, remainder taken from reference TRBV7-6 and TRBJ2-3, is GAGVSQSPRYKVTKRGQDVALRCDPISGHVSLYWYRQALGQGPEFLTYFNYEAQQDKSGLPNDRFSAERPEGSISTLTIQRTEQRDSAMYRCASSLQLAGGADTQYFGPGTRLTVL.

In regard to this clonotype: A much larger clone differs by one base, so this may be a read error. This sequence joins TRBV2 and TRBJ1-4; D is unclear. CDR3 length equals 15 residues. Germline V CDR1 and CDR2: SNHLY, FYNNEI. CDR3 residues: CASSFEGLGREKPFF. In nucleotides, the CDR3 is TGTGCCAGCAGTTTCGAGGGATTGGGGAGAGAAAAACCGTTTTTT.

This clonotype was observed many times. The V and J genes are TRBV5-1 and TRBJ2-7; D ambiguous. V was clipped by 4 bases and J by 1 base, with 9 bases between them. The CDR3 spans 13 residues. CDR1 SGHRS and CDR2 YFSETQ come from the germline V gene. The CDR3 DNA reads TGCGCCAGCAGCACAGACGGATCCTACGAGCAGTACTTC. It is translated as CASSTDGSYEQYF.

This clonotype appeared once. V usage is TRBV11-2 and J usage is TRBJ2-2; D is unclear. The J call is uncertain, as TRBJ1-1 better fits the DNA end. The germline gives CDR1 SGHAT, CDR2 FQNNGV. The CDR3 has 13 amino acids. Here the CDR3 DNA reads TGTGCCAGCAGCGTAGTCCCTGACACTGAAGCTTTCTTT. It specifies CASSVVPDTEAFF.

This clonotype came up many times. The gene calls are TRBV7-8 and TRBJ2-2, with D possibly being TRBD1 (6 bases). The CDR3 is made up of 18 amino acids. Trimming removed 4 bases from V and 7 bases from J, with 25 bases in between. From germline, CDR1 is SGHVS and CDR2 FQNEAQ. The CDR3 is CASSSQGYGTGNGGELFF. In nucleotides, the CDR3 is TGTGCCAGCAGCTCCCAGGGGTACGGGACCGGGAATGGCGGGGAGCTGTTTTTT.

The rearrangement joins TRBV29-1 to TRBJ2-1; no clear D gene. From germline, CDR1 is SQVTM and CDR2 ANQGSEA. V dropped 8 bases and J dropped 7 bases, with 12 bases sitting between them. This CDR3 region has 11 residues. CDR3 coding DNA: TGCAGCTTAAGTGGCTGGAATGAGCAGTTCTTC. The encoded protein is CSLSGWNEQFF.

As to this clonotype: A much larger clone is a single base away; this may be a read error. The CDR3 DNA is TGTGCCAGTAGTATGGATCTAAGCGGGAGTGGGACAGATACGCAGTATTTT. This sequence encodes CASSMDLSGSGTDTQYF. The chain has TRBV19 and TRBJ2-3; 8 bases agree with TRBD2. CDR1 is LNHDA, CDR2 SQIVND, per germline (reference sequence). The CDR3 loop spans 17 amino acids. Germline trimming cut 3 bases from V and 3 bases from J; bases unmatched to any gene: 11.

This chain joins TRBV7-2 and TRBJ1-1, with D perhaps TRBD1 (5 bases). Germline CDR1 SGHTA, CDR2 FQGNSA. Trimming left V 1 base short and J 5 bases short, with 11 bases between. The CDR3 length is 14 residues. In nucleotides, the CDR3 is TGTGCCAGCAGCTTAGATTCGGGGCGGACTGAAGCTTTCTTT. Protein product: CASSLDSGRTEAFF.

V gene TRBV13 combines with J gene TRBJ1-5; D is possibly TRBD1 (6 bases). The germline V gene has CDR1 PRHDT and CDR2 FYEKMQ (reference sequence). The CDR3 has 13 amino acids. In nucleotides, the CDR3 is TGTGCTAAGCAGGGGATCAGCAATCAGCCCCAGCATTTT. Amino acids: CAKQGISNQPQHF.

In this sample, this clonotype turned up many times. The chain recombines TRBV14 with TRBJ2-7, with a possible D match to TRBD1 (6 bases). CDR3 length: 16 amino acids. Trimming stripped 0 bases from V and 2 bases from J, with 14 bases between. Germline lookup yields CDR1 SGHDN and CDR2 FVKESK. The CDR3 bases are TGTGCCAGCAGCCAAGATGGAGTCAAGGGGGCCTACGAGCAGTACTTC. Residues: CASSQDGVKGAYEQYF. Using reference TRBV14 and TRBJ2-7 for the parts outside the CDR3, the full variable domain is EAGVTQFPSHSVIEKGQTVTLRCDPISGHDNLYWYRRVMGKEIKFLLHFVKESKQDESGMPNNRFLAERTGGTYSTLKVQPAELEDSGVYFCASSQDGVKGAYEQYFGPGTRLTVT.

The chain uses TRBV20-1 and TRBJ2-4; 7 bases are shared with TRBD1. With V trimmed by 5 bases and J by 3 bases, 13 bases remained unmatched. Germline CDR1 and CDR2: DFQATT and SNEGSKA (reference sequence). This CDR3 is 16 amino acids long. The CDR3 coding sequence is TGCAGTGCTCCCGACAGGGCCATCGGAGGCAAAAACATTCAGTACTTC. This codes for CSAPDRAIGGKNIQYF.

Worth noting for this clonotype: A much larger clone lies a single base off, so this may be a read error. The J gene is TRBJ2-3, the V gene TRBV6-5; no clear D. Per germline, CDR1 MNHEY and CDR2 SVGAGI. This CDR3 has 13 amino acids. CDR3 residues: CVSSQRTRDTQYF. The CDR3 nucleotides are TGTGTCAGCAGCCAACGGACCAGGGATACGCAGTATTTT.

In this sample, this clonotype turned up many times. V gene TRBV20-1 combines with J gene TRBJ2-1; D may be TRBD2 (6 bases). Trimming stripped 5 bases from V and 2 bases from J, with 19 bases between. Germline V CDR1 and CDR2: DFQATT, SNEGSKA (reference sequence). CDR3 length: 16 amino acids. The CDR3: CSALSKSGGTYNEQFF. Here the CDR3 DNA reads TGCAGTGCTCTATCGAAGAGTGGGGGGACCTACAATGAGCAGTTCTTC.

The gene calls are TRBV19 and TRBJ1-2; D call uncertain. Germline loops: CDR1 LNHDA, CDR2 SQIVND (reference sequence). Trimming left V 3 bases short and J 2 bases short, with 10 bases between. The CDR3 spans 14 residues. CDR3 sequence: CASSIGVGNYGYTF. The CDR3 DNA is TGTGCCAGTAGTATCGGAGTGGGGAACTATGGCTACACCTTC.

This clonotype was found many times. This chain connects TRBV6-2 or TRBV6-3 to TRBJ1-6; TRBD1 might be the D (5 bases). The CDR3 loop spans 14 amino acids. CDR1 is MNHEY and CDR2 is SVGEGT in the germline V gene. V was clipped by 0 bases and J by 10 bases, with 10 bases between them. The CDR3 DNA sequence: TGTGCCAGCAGTTACTCAAAGGGACGCTCACCCCTCCACTTT. Its translation is CASSYSKGRSPLHF.

This clonotype has just a few counts. A clone one base away is much larger, so this may be a read error. The genes are TRBV7-9 and TRBJ2-6; D might be TRBD1 (5 bases). The germline CDR1 and CDR2 sequences are SEHNR and FQNEAQ (reference sequence). The CDR3 spans 15 residues. The CDR3 sequence: CASSLDYSGANVLPF. The CDR3, as DNA: TGTGCCAGCAGCTTAGATTACTCTGGGGCCAACGTCCTGCCTTTC.

This sequence joins TRBV27 and TRBJ2-5; TRBD2 agrees at 7 bases. This CDR3 contains 16 residues. V trimming: 0 bases; J trimming: 5 bases; junction bases outside the gene matches: 9. Germline CDR1 MNHEY, CDR2 SMNVEV (reference sequence). The CDR3 sequence is CASSLSVGGPWETQYF. DNA of the CDR3: TGTGCCAGCAGTTTATCGGTGGGAGGGCCCTGGGAGACCCAGTACTTC.